These T cell receptor beta chains were read from a single sample in a study of shared clonotypes between healthy human individuals. The repertoire was sequenced with immunoSEQ multiplex PCR; TCRdb's copy has only in-frame clones and lacks some. The sample lists 500,000 or so clones, about 96% occurring once. Sequences were obtained from naive CD4+ T cells sorted from blood. The receptors shown here come from a woman in her thirties in good health. Both conserved end residues are part of each CDR3. D genes are given only for firm matches. Where a row states a size, it is once, few, many or the class of an expanded clone; other rows omit it.

V	D	J	size	DNA	CDR3
TRBV6-1	NA	TRBJ1-5	NA	TGTGCCAGCAAAGGGAATCAGCCCCAGCATTTT	CASKGNQPQHF
TRBV9	NA	TRBJ2-7	NA	TGTGCCAGCAGCGTAGAGGCTCATAACTCCTACGAGCAGTACTTC	CASSVEAHNSYEQYF
TRBV27	NA	TRBJ2-2	NA	TGTGCCAGCAGTTTGGGGGGGCCCACCGGGGAGCTGTTTTTT	CASSLGGPTGELFF
TRBV19	NA	TRBJ2-4	NA	TGTGCCAGTAGTATTCGCGGAGAAACTCGGGACATTCAGTACTTC	CASSIRGETRDIQYF
TRBV5-1	NA	TRBJ1-1	NA	TGCGCCAGCAGCTCCTTAATCGGGGGAACAATGAACACTGAAGCTTTCTTT	CASSSLIGGTMNTEAFF
TRBV19	TRBD1	TRBJ2-1	NA	TGTGCCAGTAGTCCACCAACCCCCGGGACAGGATACAATGAGCAGTTCTTC	CASSPPTPGTGYNEQFF
TRBV28	NA	TRBJ1-2	NA	TGTGCCAGCAGTACCCGGGAGGGGGGCTACACCTTC	CASSTREGGYTF
TRBV19	NA	TRBJ1-2	NA	TGTGCCAGTAGTCCCGACAGTAAGAGCAGTGGCTATGGCTACACCTTC	CASSPDSKSSGYGYTF
TRBV28	TRBD1	TRBJ1-2	NA	TGTGCCAGCAGGTTCAGGGGGCGGGATGGCTACACCTTC	CASRFRGRDGYTF
TRBV27	NA	TRBJ2-7	NA	TGTGCCAGCAGCCCAACCAGGGGTCGCGCCTACGAGCAGTACTTC	CASSPTRGRAYEQYF
TRBV10-2	TRBD2	TRBJ2-1	NA	TGCGCCAGCAGGGACGGACTAGCGGGATTTGAGCAGTTCTTC	CASRDGLAGFEQFF
TRBV28	TRBD1	TRBJ2-7	NA	TGTGCCAGCAGTCCCCTCGGACAGGGAGGTTGGTACGAGCAGTACTTC	CASSPLGQGGWYEQYF
TRBV18	NA	TRBJ1-3	NA	TGTGCCAGCTCACCATCTCTCATGGGGGGCGATGGAAACACCATATATTTT	CASSPSLMGGDGNTIYF
TRBV5-5	TRBD2	TRBJ2-7	NA	TGTGCCAGCAGCCTGAATAGCGGGAGCTACGAGCAGTACTTC	CASSLNSGSYEQYF
TRBV29-1	TRBD1	TRBJ2-7	NA	TGCAGCGTCACACAGGGGGTTACCTACGAGCAGTACTTC	CSVTQGVTYEQYF
TRBV7-2	NA	TRBJ2-5	NA	TGTGCCAGCAGCCGTCGGGGCGGTGAGACCCAGTACTTC	CASSRRGGETQYF
TRBV19	TRBD1	TRBJ1-5	NA	TGTGCCAGTACACCCGGACAGGGAAGGATACAGCCCCAGCATTTT	CASTPGQGRIQPQHF
TRBV7-2	NA	TRBJ1-2	NA	TGTGCCAGCAGCTCGGAACAGGGTTTTGGCTACACCTTC	CASSSEQGFGYTF
TRBV20-1	NA	TRBJ2-7	once	TGCAGTGCCTATCGGTACGAGCAGTACTTC	CSAYRYEQYF
TRBV11-3	NA	TRBJ1-1	NA	TGTGCCAGCAGCCGTGACGGGGGTCACACTGAAGCTTTCTTT	CASSRDGGHTEAFF
TRBV19	NA	TRBJ2-7	NA	TGTGCCAGTAGTACCCCAGGGGACTCCTACGAGCAGTACTTC	CASSTPGDSYEQYF
TRBV7-9	TRBD1	TRBJ2-7	NA	TGTGCCAGCAGCTTGGGACAGGGCGTTGTTCCATCCTACGAGCAGTACTTC	CASSLGQGVVPSYEQYF
TRBV20-1	NA	TRBJ2-7	NA	TGCAGTGCTAGATCCTACGAGCAGTACTTC	CSARSYEQYF
TRBV19	NA	TRBJ1-4	NA	TGTGCCAGTACTAAAAGACGGGACCTATATGAAAAACTGTTTTTT	CASTKRRDLYEKLFF
TRBV27	NA	TRBJ2-7	NA	TGTGCCAGCAGTTCGCCGACCTACGAGCAGTACTTC	CASSSPTYEQYF
TRBV5-6	NA	TRBJ1-4	NA	TGTGCCAGCAGCCAACAGGGAACGGGGGAAAAACTGTTTTTT	CASSQQGTGEKLFF
TRBV11-3	NA	TRBJ1-2	NA	TGTGCCAGCAGCTTGCACGAGGGTGGCTACACCTTC	CASSLHEGGYTF
TRBV6-5	TRBD1	TRBJ2-7	NA	TGTGCCAGCAGACGGGACAGGGAAGACTACGAGCAGTACTTC	CASRRDREDYEQYF
TRBV27	TRBD2	TRBJ2-5	NA	TGTGCCAGCACGGGGCTAGCGGGAGGCGAGACCCAGTACTTC	CASTGLAGGETQYF
TRBV19	NA	TRBJ2-2	NA	TGTGCCAGTAGATCAGGGACCGCCGGGGAGCTGTTTTTT	CASRSGTAGELFF
TRBV11-2	NA	TRBJ1-2	NA	TGTGCCAGCAGCTCGAGACGGGCGAACTATGGCTACACCTTC	CASSSRRANYGYTF
TRBV7-3	TRBD1	TRBJ2-1	NA	TGTGCCAGCAGCTCTCGACAGGGGCAGTGGAATGAGCAGTTCTTC	CASSSRQGQWNEQFF
TRBV5-1	NA	TRBJ2-3	NA	TGCGCCAGCAGCCGACGGCCTCGCGAGGCGGAGGGTACGCAGTATTTT	CASSRRPREAEGTQYF
TRBV28	NA	TRBJ1-6	NA	TGTGCCAGCAGCCAAGGACTACTCTATAATTCACCCCTCCACTTT	CASSQGLLYNSPLHF
TRBV5-1	NA	TRBJ2-7	NA	TGCGCCAGCAGCTTGGACGGGGAGCACTACGAGCAGTACTTC	CASSLDGEHYEQYF
TRBV5-4	NA	TRBJ2-2	NA	TGTGCCAGCAGCTTGGATTGGGCAAGCGGTACGAACACCGGGGAGCTGTTTTTT	CASSLDWASGTNTGELFF
TRBV19	TRBD1	TRBJ2-7	NA	TGTGCCAGTAGTCCACAGGGGCCCTCCTACGAGCAGTACTTC	CASSPQGPSYEQYF
TRBV19	NA	TRBJ1-2	NA	TGTGCCAGTAGTATACCTGGTCACGGCTACACCTTC	CASSIPGHGYTF
TRBV5-6	NA	TRBJ1-2	NA	TGTGCCAGCAGCTGGGGACATCGATCTGGGGGCTACACCTTC	CASSWGHRSGGYTF
TRBV9	NA	TRBJ1-5	once	TGTGCCAGCAGCGTGGACGACACCCGCAATCAGCCCCAGCATTTT	CASSVDDTRNQPQHF
TRBV9	TRBD1	TRBJ1-4	NA	TGTGCCAGCAGCTTATCGACAGGGAGGGACGAAAAACTGTTTTTT	CASSLSTGRDEKLFF
TRBV6-1	NA	TRBJ1-4	NA	TGTGCCAGCAGTGTGCAAATCGCAACTAATGAAAAACTGTTTTTT	CASSVQIATNEKLFF
TRBV28	NA	TRBJ1-5	NA	TGTGCCAGCAGTTTTGGCCTGGGGCCCCAGCATTTT	CASSFGLGPQHF
TRBV5-1	TRBD1	TRBJ2-6	NA	TGCGCCACCCACGACAGGGGGAATTCGGGGGCCAACGTCCTGACTTTC	CATHDRGNSGANVLTF
TRBV6-6	TRBD2	TRBJ2-1	NA	TGTGCCAGCAGCCCTACTAGCGGATCCTACAATGAGCAGTTCTTC	CASSPTSGSYNEQFF
TRBV19	TRBD1	TRBJ1-6	NA	TGTGCCAGTAGTCCCCGCCGGGACAGGGGCAACTCCTATAATTCACCCCTCCACTTT	CASSPRRDRGNSYNSPLHF
TRBV10-3	TRBD2	TRBJ2-3	NA	TGTGCCATCAGTGGGACTAGCGGGAGCGCAGATACGCAGTATTTT	CAISGTSGSADTQYF
TRBV30	NA	TRBJ1-4	NA	TGTGCCTGGAGAAACCCTCCTACAGGGATTAGCGTCACAGCAACTAATGAAAAACTGTTTTTT	CAWRNPPTGISVTATNEKLFF
TRBV18	NA	TRBJ2-1	NA	TGTGCCAGCTCACCGTCAGAGGGGGTTTACAATGAGCAGTTCTTC	CASSPSEGVYNEQFF